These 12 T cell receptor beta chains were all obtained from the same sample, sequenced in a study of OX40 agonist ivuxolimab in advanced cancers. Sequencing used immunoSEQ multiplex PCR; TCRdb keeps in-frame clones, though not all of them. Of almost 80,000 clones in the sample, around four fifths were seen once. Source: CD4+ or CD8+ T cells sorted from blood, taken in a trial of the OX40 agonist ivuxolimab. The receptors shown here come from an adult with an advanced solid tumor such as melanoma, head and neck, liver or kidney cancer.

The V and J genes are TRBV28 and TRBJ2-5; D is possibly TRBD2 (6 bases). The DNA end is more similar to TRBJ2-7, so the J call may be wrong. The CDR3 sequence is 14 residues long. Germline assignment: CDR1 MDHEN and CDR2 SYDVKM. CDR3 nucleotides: TGTGCCAGCAGTTTGCCGGGAGACCCCAACGAGCAGTACTTC. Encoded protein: CASSLPGDPNEQYF.

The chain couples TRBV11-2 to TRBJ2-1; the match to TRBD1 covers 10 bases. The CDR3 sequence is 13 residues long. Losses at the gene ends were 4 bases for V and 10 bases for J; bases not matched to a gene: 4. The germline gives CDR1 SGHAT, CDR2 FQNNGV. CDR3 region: CASSSDRGGEQFF. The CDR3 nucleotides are TGTGCCAGCAGCTCGGACAGGGGGGGAGAGCAGTTCTTC. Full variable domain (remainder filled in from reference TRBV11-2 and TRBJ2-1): EAGVAQSPRYKIIEKRQSVAFWCNPISGHATLYWYQQILGQGPKLLIQFQNNGVVDDSQLPKDRFSAERLKGVDSTLKIQPAKLEDSAVYLCASSSDRGGEQFFGPGTRLTVL.

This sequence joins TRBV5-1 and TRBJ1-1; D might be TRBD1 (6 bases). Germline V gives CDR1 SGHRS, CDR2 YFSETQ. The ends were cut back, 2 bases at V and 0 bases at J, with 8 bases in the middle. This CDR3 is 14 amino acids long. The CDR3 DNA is TGCGCCAGCAGCTTTGAGGGGGTGAACACTGAAGCTTTCTTT. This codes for CASSFEGVNTEAFF.

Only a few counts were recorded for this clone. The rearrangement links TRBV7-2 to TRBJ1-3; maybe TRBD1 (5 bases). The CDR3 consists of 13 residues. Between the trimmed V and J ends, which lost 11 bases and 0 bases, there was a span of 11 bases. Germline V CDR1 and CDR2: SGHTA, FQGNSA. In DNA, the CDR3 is TGTGCCGGGGGTCAGGTCTCTGGAAACACCATATATTTT. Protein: CAGGQVSGNTIYF.

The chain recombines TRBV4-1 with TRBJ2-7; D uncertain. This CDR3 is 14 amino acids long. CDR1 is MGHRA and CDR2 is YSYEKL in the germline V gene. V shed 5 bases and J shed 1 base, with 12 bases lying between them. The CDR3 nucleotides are TGCGCCAGCAGCTCCCGCAGGAATTCCTACGAGCAGTACTTC. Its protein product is CASSSRRNSYEQYF.

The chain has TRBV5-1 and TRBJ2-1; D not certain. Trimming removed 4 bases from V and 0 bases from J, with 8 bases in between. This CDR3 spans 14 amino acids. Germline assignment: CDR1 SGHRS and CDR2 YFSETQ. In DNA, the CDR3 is TGCGCCAGCAGCACGGGCGTCTCCTACAATGAGCAGTTCTTC. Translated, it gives CASSTGVSYNEQFF.

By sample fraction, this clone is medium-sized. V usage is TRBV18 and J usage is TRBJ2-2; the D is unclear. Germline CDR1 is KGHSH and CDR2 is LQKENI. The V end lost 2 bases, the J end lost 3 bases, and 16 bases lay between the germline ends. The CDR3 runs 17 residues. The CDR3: CASSPVWGIGYTGELFF. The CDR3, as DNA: TGTGCCAGCTCACCAGTCTGGGGTATCGGCTACACCGGGGAGCTGTTTTTT.

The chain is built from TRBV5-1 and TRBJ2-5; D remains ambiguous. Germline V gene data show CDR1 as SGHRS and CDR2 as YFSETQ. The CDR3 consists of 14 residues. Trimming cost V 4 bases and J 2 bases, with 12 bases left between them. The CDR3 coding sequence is TGCGCCAGCAGCCCACGACCAGATCAAGAGACCCAGTACTTC. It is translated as CASSPRPDQETQYF.

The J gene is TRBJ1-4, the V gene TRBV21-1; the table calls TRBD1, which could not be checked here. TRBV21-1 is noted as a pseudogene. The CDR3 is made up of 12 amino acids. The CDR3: CASSIWDSLVVF. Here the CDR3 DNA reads TGTGCCAGCAGCATCTGGGACAGTCTTGTGGTTTTT.

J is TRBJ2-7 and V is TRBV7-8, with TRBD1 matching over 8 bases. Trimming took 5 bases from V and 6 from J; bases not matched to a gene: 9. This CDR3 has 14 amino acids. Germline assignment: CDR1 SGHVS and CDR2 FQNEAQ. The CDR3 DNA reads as TGTGCCAGCAGCCCCGGGACAGGTATGGGCGAGCAGTACTTC. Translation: CASSPGTGMGEQYF.

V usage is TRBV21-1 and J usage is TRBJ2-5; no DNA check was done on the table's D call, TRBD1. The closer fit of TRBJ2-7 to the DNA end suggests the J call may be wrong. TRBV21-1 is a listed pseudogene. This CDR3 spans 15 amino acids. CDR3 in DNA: TGTGCCAGCAGCAAAGAGGGACGGACAGCCTACGAGCAGTACTTC. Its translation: CASSKEGRTAYEQYF.

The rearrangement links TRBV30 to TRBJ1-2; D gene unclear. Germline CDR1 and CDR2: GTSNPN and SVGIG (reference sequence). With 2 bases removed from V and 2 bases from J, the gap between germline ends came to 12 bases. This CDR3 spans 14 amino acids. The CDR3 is CAWSRRRTNYGYTF. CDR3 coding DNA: TGTGCCTGGAGTAGGAGAAGAACAAACTATGGCTACACCTTC.